The 6 T cell receptor beta chains below come from one sample, sequenced in a study of T cells in Graves' hyperthyroidism and ophthalmopathy. The CDR3 regions of TCR beta were amplified from RNA transcripts. A set of HTBI primers served as the primers for a first-round RT-PCR of the TCR CDR3. One entry per CDR3 protein results from TCRdb running MiXCR on the multiplex PCR reads. The sample yields a few hundred thousand distinct CDR3 sequences, around 15% seen once. Source material: blood. The source is a woman aged 60 to 75 with Graves' ophthalmopathy.

In its sample, this clonotype was seen a few times. The V call is TRBV20-1, the J call TRBJ2-7; 13 bases align to TRBD2. The CDR3 spans 16 residues. Germline CDR1 is DFQATT and CDR2 is SNEGSKA (reference sequence). V was pared by 7 bases and J by 6 bases, with 15 bases of the junction left unmatched. The CDR3 sequence is CSGALLAGGKRAEQYF. In DNA, the CDR3 is TGCAGTGGAGCCCTACTAGCGGGAGGGAAACGGGCCGAGCAGTACTTC.

This clonotype was recorded at least ten times. The chain combines TRBV20-1 with TRBJ2-2; TRBD2 matches at 7 bases. Germline CDR1 DFQATT, CDR2 SNEGSKA (reference sequence). The CDR3 runs 17 residues. J was trimmed by 4 bases and V by 5 bases; bases with no gene match: 16. The CDR3 loop reads CSAAAGEGRVSTGELFF. CDR3 bases: TGCAGTGCTGCCGCCGGGGAGGGCCGCGTGAGCACCGGGGAGCTGTTTTTT.

This clonotype was seen more than once but under ten times. J is TRBJ2-5 and V is TRBV12-5; 9 positions agree with TRBD2. Unmatched junction bases numbered 19, after V lost 0 bases and J lost 5 bases. Germline CDR1 LGHNT, CDR2 FRNRAP. The CDR3 spans 20 residues. DNA for the CDR3: TGTGCTAGTGGTTTGGTTTTGTGGGGTAGCGTAGCGGGAGAGTGGGAGACCCAGTACTTC. This gives the protein CASGLVLWGSVAGEWETQYF. Complete variable domain (other parts from reference TRBV12-5 and TRBJ2-5): DARVTQTPRHKVTEMGQEVTMRCQPILGHNTVFWYRQTMMQGLELLAYFRNRAPLDDSGMPKDRFSAEMPDATLATLKIQPSEPRDSAVYFCASGLVLWGSVAGEWETQYFGPGTRLLVL.

The chain recombines TRBV20-1 with TRBJ2-3; 9 bases line up with TRBD2. This CDR3 is 14 amino acids long. The germline V gene has CDR1 DFQATT and CDR2 SNEGSKA (reference sequence). The V and J ends lost 5 bases and 5 bases, in that order; junction bases with no gene match: 8. The CDR3 nucleotides read TGCAGTGCTTATAGCGGGAGAGGGGAAGATACGCAGTATTTT. Translated: CSAYSGRGEDTQYF.

The genes are TRBV6-2 or TRBV6-3 and TRBJ2-7; TRBD2 is a possible D gene (6 bases). The CDR3 spans 15 residues. The germline gives CDR1 MNHEY, CDR2 SVGEGT. V lost 6 bases and J lost 0, with 15 bases in between. The CDR3 region has the DNA TGTGCCAGCAGGCATAGTAGCGGATTCTCCTACGAGCAGTACTTC. This codes for CASRHSSGFSYEQYF.

This clonotype was observed at least ten times. This chain links TRBV12-5 with TRBJ2-1; 10 bases match TRBD1. CDR1 LGHNT and CDR2 FRNRAP come from the germline V gene. This CDR3 is built from 17 residues. The V segment lost 0 bases and the J segment 6 bases; nucleotides outside the gene matches: 8. As DNA, the CDR3 is TGTGCTAGTGGTTTGGTAACCGGCGGACAGGGGGGCAATGAGCAGTTCTTC. Protein product: CASGLVTGGQGGNEQFF.